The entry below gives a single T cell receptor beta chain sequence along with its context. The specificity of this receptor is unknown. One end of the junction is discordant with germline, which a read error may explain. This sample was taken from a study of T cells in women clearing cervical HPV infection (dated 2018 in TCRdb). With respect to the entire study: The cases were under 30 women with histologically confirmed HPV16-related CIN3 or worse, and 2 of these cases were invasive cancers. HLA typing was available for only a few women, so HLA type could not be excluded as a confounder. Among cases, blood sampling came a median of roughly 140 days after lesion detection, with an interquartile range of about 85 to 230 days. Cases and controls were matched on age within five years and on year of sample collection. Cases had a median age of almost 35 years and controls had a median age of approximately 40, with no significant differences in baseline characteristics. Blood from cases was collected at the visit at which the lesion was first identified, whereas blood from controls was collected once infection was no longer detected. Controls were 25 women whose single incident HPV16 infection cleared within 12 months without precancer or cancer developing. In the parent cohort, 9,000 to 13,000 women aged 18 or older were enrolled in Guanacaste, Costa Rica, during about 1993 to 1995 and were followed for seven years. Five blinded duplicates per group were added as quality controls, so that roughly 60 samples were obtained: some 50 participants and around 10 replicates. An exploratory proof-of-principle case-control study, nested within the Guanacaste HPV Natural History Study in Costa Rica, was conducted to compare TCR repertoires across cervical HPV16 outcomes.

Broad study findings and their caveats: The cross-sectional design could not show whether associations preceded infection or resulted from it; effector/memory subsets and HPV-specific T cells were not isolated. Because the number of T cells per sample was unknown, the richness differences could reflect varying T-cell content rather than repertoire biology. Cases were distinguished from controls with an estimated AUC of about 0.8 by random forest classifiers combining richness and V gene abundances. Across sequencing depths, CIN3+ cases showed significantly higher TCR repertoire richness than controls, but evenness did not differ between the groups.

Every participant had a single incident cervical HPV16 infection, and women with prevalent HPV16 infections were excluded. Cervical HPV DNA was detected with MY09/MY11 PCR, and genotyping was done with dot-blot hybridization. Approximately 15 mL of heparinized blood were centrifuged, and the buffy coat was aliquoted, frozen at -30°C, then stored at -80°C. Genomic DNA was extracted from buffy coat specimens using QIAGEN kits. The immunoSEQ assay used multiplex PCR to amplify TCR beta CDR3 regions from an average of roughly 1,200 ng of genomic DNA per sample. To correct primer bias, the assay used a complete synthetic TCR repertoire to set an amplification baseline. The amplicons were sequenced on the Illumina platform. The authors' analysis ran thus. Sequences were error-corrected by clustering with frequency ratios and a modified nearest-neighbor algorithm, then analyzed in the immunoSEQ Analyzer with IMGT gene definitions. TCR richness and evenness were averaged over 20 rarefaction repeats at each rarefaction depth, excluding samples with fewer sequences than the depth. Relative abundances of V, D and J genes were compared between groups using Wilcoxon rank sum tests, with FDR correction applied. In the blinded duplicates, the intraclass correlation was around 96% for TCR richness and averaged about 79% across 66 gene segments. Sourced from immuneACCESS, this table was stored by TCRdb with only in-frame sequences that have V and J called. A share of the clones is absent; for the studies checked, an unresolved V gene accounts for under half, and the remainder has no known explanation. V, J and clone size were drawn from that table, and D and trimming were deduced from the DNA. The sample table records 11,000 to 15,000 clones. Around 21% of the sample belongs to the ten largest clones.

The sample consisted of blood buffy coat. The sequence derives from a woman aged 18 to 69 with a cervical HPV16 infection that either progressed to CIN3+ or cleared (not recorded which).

Incomplete CDR3 DNA: TGTGCCTGCAGCCGTATGGACACCCAAGAGACC. Its amino acids are CACSRMDTQET. The CDR3 as a whole reads CACSRMDTQETQYF. The chain is made from TRBV7-9 and TRBJ2-5, and perhaps TRBD1 as D gene, on 5 matching bases. The read terminates 3 residues ahead of where the CDR3 ends, so the germline J gene completes it. The CDR3 goes from the cysteine to the phenylalanine over 14 residues. Part of the CDR3 DNA is given, 33 bases translated from base 1. For CDR1 and CDR2, the germline V gene (reference sequence) lists SEHNR and FQNEAQ.